This T cell receptor beta chain was found in a study of regulatory T cells in long-lasting Graves disease. Time point noted: newly diagnosed GD, antithyroid drugs for less than 3 months. Extracted RNA from PBMCs served as the source of the TCR library. Looked up from germline, CDR1 is MNHNS and CDR2 is SASEGT. The CDR3 is 11 amino acids. As concerns this clonotype: A read error may account for a junction end that differs from germline.

Library construction for TCR beta used iRepertoire HTBI primers and Arm-PCR of CDR3 regions. TCRdb passed the multiplex PCR reads through MiXCR, listing each CDR3 protein once. Of under 450,000 distinct CDR3 sequences in the sample, 15% to 20% were seen once. The same sample was also studied in work on T cells in Graves' hyperthyroidism and ophthalmopathy.

This TCR came from a woman aged 18-35 years with Graves disease. The chain combines TRBV6-1 with TRBJ1-2; no definite D call. The material was peripheral blood mononuclear cells (PBMCs), obtained at new diagnosis, from a patient treated with antithyroid drugs. The CDR3 sequence: CACSSGYGYTF. As DNA, the CDR3 is TGTGCCTGCAGCTCCGGCTATGGCTACACCTTC.